Detailed here is one T cell receptor beta chain. Its cognate antigen has yet to be identified. The input lacks base qualities; no much larger clone sits a single base away. The data are from a study of memory CD4+ T cells and cytomegalovirus serostatus (dated by TCRdb to between 2018 and 2021). General notes on the study: The cohort included some 35 healthy adults from Belgium, of whom 9 were CMV seropositive and 24 were CMV seronegative. The study sequenced CD4+ memory TCRbeta repertoires of a Belgian cohort with known cytomegalovirus serostatus to replicate a published TCR-based CMV serostatus classifier. Points the paper makes about the study in general: The results were interpreted as suggesting that the CMV-associated TCR signature is mostly present in the CD4+ memory repertoire. A median bootstrapped AUC of 0.95 with a 95% CI of 0.76-1.00 was achieved on the Belgian cohort by the original-framework classifier. For CMV serostatus prediction, a median bootstrapped AUC of 0.95 was reached with the original framework, and a median bootstrapped AUC of approximately 0.89 was reached with a US-trained random forest. Among the 160 or so previously reported CMV-associated TCRbeta sequences, 60 to 70 showed up in the CD4+ memory repertoires, with each one found in between one and five individuals. Only CD4+CD45RO+ memory cells were sequenced, in contrast to the original study, in which naive and memory CD4+ and CD8+ populations were covered.

A FACSAria II was used to sort memory CD4+ T cells, defined as single viable CD3+CD4+CD8-CD45RO+ cells. To determine CMV serostatus, a Roche Elecsys assay was used that detects serum IgG against CMV pp150, pp28, p38 and p52. Following thawing, total CD4+ T cells were enriched through positive selection using CD4 magnetic microbeads. The samples came from a different study that was designed specifically to examine the CD4+ T cell memory repertoire. Peripheral blood mononuclear cells were isolated and cryopreserved according to standard operating procedures, and serum was kept at -80 degrees C. Staining used CD3-PerCP (BW264/56), CD4-APC (RPA-T4), CD45RO-PE (UCHT1) and CD8-Pacific Orange (3B5) antibodies, with Sytox blue excluding non-viable cells. Genomic DNA was extracted from sorted cells with the Quick-DNA Microprep Kit. Amplification of TCRbeta DNA was done with the immunoSEQ hsTCRbeta kit, following the protocol from the manufacturer. TCRbeta libraries were sequenced on an Illumina MiSeq instrument. In the original analysis: After out-of-frame sequences were removed, 2,204,828 distinct TCRbeta sequences remained, averaging about 67,000 per individual. Each individual was scored using the number of some 150 previously reported CMV-associated TCRbeta sequences that the individual carried and the total number of productive distinct TCRbeta sequences. A beta-binomial model was reimplemented in Python, and scikit-learn random forests with default parameters were trained on US cohort data. Classifier performance on the Belgian cohort was reported as the median AUC with percentile confidence intervals calculated over 10,000 bootstrap iterations. What TCRdb holds here is the immuneACCESS table cut down to in-frame rearrangements. Part of the clones is not present; checked against another copy, under half of the missing clones reflect an unresolved V gene, and the others are unexplained. Clonal size and the V and J genes are those of that table, whereas D and trimming came from the DNA. This sample is represented by about 82,000 clones; 75% to 90% of them were singletons. The ten top clones hold around 0.84% of the sample.

Its CDR3 holds 15 amino acids, cysteine through phenylalanine. Left in the record is the CDR3 DNA by itself, 45 bases read in frame from the first base. CDR1 MDHEN and CDR2 SYDVKM were looked up in the germline V gene. V ends up 4 bases short and J 3 bases short, with an unmatched junction base count of 7. The TCR originated in an adult in good health and CMV-seronegative. The chain is assembled from TRBV28 and TRBJ2-7; 9 middle bases align to TRBD1. The sequenced sample consisted of memory CD4+ T cells from blood. The CDR3 loop reads CASSSDGTGFYEQYF. The DNA sequence is given as TGTGCCAGCAGTTCCGATGGGACAGGGTTCTACGAGCAGTACTTC.